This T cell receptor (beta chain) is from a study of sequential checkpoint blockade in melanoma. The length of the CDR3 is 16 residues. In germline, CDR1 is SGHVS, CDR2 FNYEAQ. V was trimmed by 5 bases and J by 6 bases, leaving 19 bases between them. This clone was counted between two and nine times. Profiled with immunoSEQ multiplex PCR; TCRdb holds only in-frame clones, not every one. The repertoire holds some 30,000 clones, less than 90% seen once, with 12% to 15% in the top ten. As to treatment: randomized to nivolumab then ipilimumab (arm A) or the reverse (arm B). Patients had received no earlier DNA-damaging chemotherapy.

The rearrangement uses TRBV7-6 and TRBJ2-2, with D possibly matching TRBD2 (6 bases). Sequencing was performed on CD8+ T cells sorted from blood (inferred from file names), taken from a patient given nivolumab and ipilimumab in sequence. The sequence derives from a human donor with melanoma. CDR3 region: CASSHAHGGISGELFF. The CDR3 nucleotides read TGTGCCAGCAGCCACGCCCACGGAGGGATATCCGGGGAGCTGTTTTTT.